This record covers a single T cell receptor (beta chain). The antigen is unknown. The data belong to a study of T cells after posttransplantation cyclophosphamide. Findings and limits, study-wide: Later blood repertoires were often dominated by clones from the donor CD8+ memory compartment. TRB clonality was highly associated with recipient CMV seropositivity and reactivation. Skin or GI-infiltrating T cells shared few TRB sequences with blood.

The assay was immunoSEQ multiplex PCR, and TCRdb's table has in-frame clones only and misses some. The sample contains roughly 9,900 clones, approximately 86% of which appear only once. Busulfan-fludarabine conditioning, marrow transplant, and cyclophosphamide on days +3 and +4 were administered. In germline, CDR1 is LNHDA, CDR2 SQIVND (reference sequence). The V end lost 6 bases, the J end lost 0 bases, and 9 bases lay between the germline ends. The CDR3 length is 14 residues. This sequence originates from a male patient between 25 and 39 years old who received an allogeneic stem cell transplant from a related donor, was CMV-positive, and had acute GVHD only. Some T cells may be provided by the graft donor. The chain has TRBV19 and TRBJ1-3; no definite D call. This sample comprised CD4+ T cells sorted from PBMCs, obtained after allogeneic stem cell transplant with posttransplant cyclophosphamide. In DNA form, the CDR3 reads TGTGCCAGTAGAATCCCGGGCTCTGGAAACACCATATATTTT. This codes for CASRIPGSGNTIYF.